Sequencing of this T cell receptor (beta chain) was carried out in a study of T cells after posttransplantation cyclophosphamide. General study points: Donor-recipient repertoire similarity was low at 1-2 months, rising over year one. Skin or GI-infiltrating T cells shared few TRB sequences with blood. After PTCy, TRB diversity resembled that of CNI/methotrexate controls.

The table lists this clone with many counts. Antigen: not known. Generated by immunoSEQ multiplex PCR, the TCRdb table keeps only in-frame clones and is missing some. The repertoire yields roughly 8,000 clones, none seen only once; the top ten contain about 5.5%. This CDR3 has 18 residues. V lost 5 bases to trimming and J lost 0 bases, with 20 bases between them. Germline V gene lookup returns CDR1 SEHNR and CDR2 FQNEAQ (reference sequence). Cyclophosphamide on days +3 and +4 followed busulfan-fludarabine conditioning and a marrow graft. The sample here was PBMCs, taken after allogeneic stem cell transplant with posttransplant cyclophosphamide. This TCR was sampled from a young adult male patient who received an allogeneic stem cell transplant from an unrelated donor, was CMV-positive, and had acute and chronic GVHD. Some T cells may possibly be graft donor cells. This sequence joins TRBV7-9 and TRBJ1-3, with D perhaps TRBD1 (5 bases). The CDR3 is CASSPPPTGTPSGNTIYF. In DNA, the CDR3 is TGTGCCAGCAGCCCTCCTCCGACCGGGACTCCCTCTGGAAACACCATATATTTT.